Sequencing of this TCR beta chain was carried out in a study of T cells in Graves' hyperthyroidism and ophthalmopathy. About the study: Before treatment of any kind, peripheral blood was taken at initial diagnosis.

Study results and limitations: The model predicted ophthalmopathy a median around six months before onset.

Amplification of TCR beta CDR3 regions used RNA as the template. Researchers ran a first-round RT-PCR on the TCR CDR3 using the HTBI primer set. TCRdb analysed the multiplex PCR reads with MiXCR anew, one entry per CDR3 protein. The repertoire consists of about 360,000 distinct CDR3 sequences, with about 12% occurring once and the leading ten covering 9.2%. Lactation, pregnancy, other autoimmune disease or uncontrolled infection led to exclusion of patients. Each diagnosis drew on symptoms, thyroxine, TRAb, thyroid ultrasound and orbital computed tomography findings. Ten or more counts support this clonotype. No antigen is known for it. The sequenced sample consisted of blood. The source of this sequence is a woman aged 18-29 years with Graves' hyperthyroidism.

The DNA for the CDR3 is TGTGCCAGCAGTACAGAGGGTCTAGAGACCCAGTACTTC. It specifies CASSTEGLETQYF. V usage is TRBV12-3 or TRBV12-4 and J usage is TRBJ2-5; a possible D gene is TRBD2 (5 bases). This CDR3 has 13 residues. V gave up 5 bases and J gave up 4 bases, with 11 bases separating them.